A selection of T cell receptor beta chains follows, all from one sample in a study of vaccination and CD4 T cells after COVID-19. Antigen specificity for these receptors is unknown. Via MiXCR, TCRdb re-called the PCR reads, giving one row per CDR3 protein. The data hold about 14,000 distinct CDR3 sequences, with around 50% observed a single time. What was sequenced was CD4+ T cells from blood, cultured in vitro. These receptors all stem from a human donor who had recovered from COVID-19. Both conserved end residues are part of each CDR3. The D gene is left open where the match is weak.

j_gene | d_gene | v_gene | CDR3aa
TRBJ2-2 | TRBD2 | TRBV7-3 | CASGAGGANTGELFF
TRBJ2-4 | TRBD2 | TRBV7-9 | CASSPGLAGGGVAKNIQYF
TRBJ2-7 | . | TRBV7-2 | CASSLSISYEQYF
TRBJ2-7 | . | TRBV7-9 | CASSLIGGDTYEQYF
TRBJ2-5 | TRBD1 | TRBV6-1 | CASSRDRTGGQETQYF
TRBJ2-3 | . | TRBV6-2/TRBV6-3 | CASSSAYLSGEWGDTQYF
TRBJ2-5 | TRBD1 | TRBV20-1 | CSASGTGLETQYF
TRBJ2-1 | . | TRBV10-3 | CAISEGPQGRSYNEQFF
TRBJ2-7 | . | TRBV2 | CASSYNRDQHF
TRBJ1-5 | TRBD1 | TRBV20-1 | CSAVEGTGSDQPQHF
TRBJ1-6 | . | TRBV2 | CASSEEGRSPLHF
TRBJ1-5 | . | TRBV21-1 | CASSKKEVYSNQPQHF
TRBJ2-3 | . | TRBV7-2 | CASSLSQRKSTDTQYF
TRBJ2-5 | TRBD2 | TRBV19 | CASTPHVGGETQYF
TRBJ2-7 | . | TRBV12-3/TRBV12-4 | CASSPERGREYF
TRBJ1-5 | . | TRBV6-1 | CASSNSWEGQPQHF
TRBJ2-7 | TRBD2 | TRBV20-1 | CSAKNIGAGALEQYF
TRBJ2-1 | . | TRBV20-1 | CSARDPAGGGNEQFF
TRBJ1-6 | . | TRBV5-1 | CASRGEDLPLHF
TRBJ1-5 | TRBD1 | TRBV12-3/TRBV12-4 | CASSGTGGRQPQHF
TRBJ1-1 | . | TRBV29-1 | CSVEKGLNMNTEAFF
TRBJ1-5 | . | TRBV20-1 | CSASRGVIVGQPQHF
TRBJ2-1 | TRBD1 | TRBV2 | CASSRQGGRQFF
TRBJ2-2 | . | TRBV11-1 | CASSKSGGGSTGELFF
TRBJ2-5 | TRBD1 | TRBV27 | CASSFLGQGGETQYF
TRBJ2-5 | . | TRBV30 | CAWRAGQETQYF
TRBJ2-5 | . | TRBV2 | CASSLIMQGGETQYF
TRBJ1-4 | . | TRBV10-2 | CATRDRTNEKLFF